These 15 T cell receptor beta chains originate from one sample sequenced in a study of T cells in Graves' hyperthyroidism and ophthalmopathy. RNA transcripts gave rise to amplified TCR beta CDR3 regions. The HTBI primer set was used in a first-round RT-PCR of the TCR CDR3. TCRdb ran MiXCR on the multiplex PCR reads and lists one entry per CDR3 protein. The sample yields around 490,000 distinct CDR3 sequences, just under 20% seen once. The sequenced sample consisted of blood. These receptor sequences come from a man between 35 and 55 years old with Graves' ophthalmopathy.

The genes are TRBV6-2 or TRBV6-3 and TRBJ1-1, with 9 nucleotides matching TRBD1. The CDR3 is 12 residues long. V gave up 6 bases and J gave up 10 bases; unmatched junction bases: 6. The germline V gene encodes CDR1 MNHEY and CDR2 SVGEGT. The CDR3 DNA is TGTGCCAGCAGGTCCGGGACAGGGTTAGCTTTCTTT. Protein sequence: CASRSGTGLAFF.

The CDR3 loop is CASSRRWSAIDTQYF. CDR3 sequence (DNA): TGTGCCAGCAGCCGCCGTTGGTCGGCAATAGATACGCAGTATTTT. The gene calls are TRBV7-2 and TRBJ2-3; D gene uncertain. CDR3 length: 15 amino acids. Trimming removed 5 bases from V and 5 bases from J, with 17 bases in between. Germline CDR1 SGHTA, CDR2 FQGNSA.

This clonotype was detected many times. This CDR3 is CSAREMGAYEQYF. DNA for the CDR3: TGCAGTGCTAGGGAGATGGGAGCCTACGAGCAGTACTTC. V and J are TRBV20-1 and TRBJ2-7; a possible D gene is TRBD2 (5 bases). The CDR3 has 13 residues. Trimming stripped 3 bases from V and 2 bases from J, with 11 bases between. Germline values: CDR1 DFQATT, CDR2 SNEGSKA (reference sequence).

Ten or more counts support this clonotype. The genes are TRBV11-2 and TRBJ2-7; D remains unclear. Germline V gene lookup returns CDR1 SGHAT and CDR2 FQNNGV. V was pared by 1 base and J by 3 bases, with 10 bases between. The CDR3 loop spans 14 amino acids. The CDR3 loop reads CASSLVGNRYEQYF. The CDR3 DNA reads TGTGCCAGCAGCTTAGTAGGAAACCGCTACGAGCAGTACTTC.

This clonotype has a count of ten or more. The chain carries TRBV12-3 or TRBV12-4 and TRBJ1-1; D gene unclear. CDR3 length: 14 residues. V lost 6 bases, J lost 0 bases, and 11 bases lay in between. The CDR3 DNA sequence: TGTGCCAGCAGACCCGGTGGCATGAACACTGAAGCTTTCTTT. This gives the protein CASRPGGMNTEAFF.

The chain couples TRBV9 to TRBJ2-2, with a weak D call TRBD2 (6 bases). Trimming pared 3 bases from V and 6 bases from J, leaving 12 bases between. Per germline, CDR1 SGDLS and CDR2 YYNGEE. The CDR3 sequence is 14 residues long. The CDR3 protein is CASSAEDYAGELFF. Here the CDR3 DNA reads TGTGCCAGCAGCGCCGAGGACTACGCCGGGGAGCTGTTTTTT.

The rearrangement joins TRBV27 to TRBJ2-2; 9 bases line up with TRBD2. The CDR3 sequence is 14 residues long. Germline lookup yields CDR1 MNHEY and CDR2 SMNVEV (reference sequence). The V segment lost 10 bases and the J segment 5 bases; nucleotides outside the gene matches: 8. CDR3 residues: CATNSGGRTGELFF. The CDR3 DNA is TGTGCCACCAATAGCGGGGGCAGAACCGGGGAGCTGTTTTTT.

This chain links TRBV6-9 with TRBJ1-4, with TRBD1 matching over 9 bases. CDR3 length: 18 amino acids. V shed 3 bases, J shed 0 bases, and the junction held 8 bases outside the gene matches. The germline gives CDR1 MNHGY, CDR2 SVAAGI. The CDR3 nucleotides are TGTGCCAGCAGTTACTTGGGACAGGGCCTTGCAACTAATGAAAAACTGTTTTTT. Amino acid sequence: CASSYLGQGLATNEKLFF.

The gene calls are TRBV3-1 and TRBJ2-7; 7 bases match TRBD2. Germline V CDR1 and CDR2: LGHDT, YNNKEL (reference sequence). This CDR3 is 15 amino acids long. V trimming: 1 base; J trimming: 6 bases; junction bases outside the gene matches: 9. This CDR3 is CASSQAQGWGGEQYF. CDR3 DNA sequence: TGTGCCAGCAGCCAAGCTCAAGGTTGGGGGGGCGAGCAGTACTTC.

This clonotype was counted ten times or more. The J gene is TRBJ2-1, the V gene TRBV6-5; 12 bases fit TRBD2. This CDR3 comprises 18 residues. Germline values: CDR1 MNHEY, CDR2 SVGAGI. The junction had 10 bases not matched to a gene; V was cut back by 2 bases and J by 5 bases. The CDR3 loop is CASSYPEAGLAGHNEQFF. CDR3 nucleotides: TGTGCCAGCAGTTACCCCGAGGCGGGACTAGCGGGCCACAATGAGCAGTTCTTC.

This clonotype was detected only a few times. The chain employs TRBV10-3 and TRBJ1-1; D uncertain. The CDR3 spans 12 residues. Trimming pared 4 bases from V and 6 bases from J, leaving 9 bases between. Germline V gene sequence: CDR1 ENHRY, CDR2 SYGVKD. CDR3 DNA: TGTGCCATCAGTGGCCTAGGCGCTGAAGCTTTCTTT. Amino acid sequence: CAISGLGAEAFF.

This clonotype was seen more than once but under ten times. The rearrangement uses TRBV6-2 or TRBV6-3 and TRBJ2-1; a weak D match, TRBD2 (5 bases). The germline V gene encodes CDR1 MNHEY and CDR2 SVGEGT. This CDR3 is built from 15 residues. The germline V and J ends were trimmed by 7 bases and 0 bases, with 13 bases remaining between them. CDR3 in DNA: TGTGCCAGCACCCCCCTAGCTGGCTCCTACAATGAGCAGTTCTTC. This codes for CASTPLAGSYNEQFF.

This clonotype was seen only a few times. V usage is TRBV12-3 or TRBV12-4 and J usage is TRBJ2-5; D unclear. The CDR3 runs 14 residues. V was clipped by 5 bases and J by 4 bases, with 14 bases between them. The CDR3 DNA follows: TGTGCCAGCAGTCTGGGTTATGGGGTAGAGACCCAGTACTTC. Translating gives CASSLGYGVETQYF.

This clonotype was recorded many times. V and J are TRBV6-1 and TRBJ2-1; 10 nucleotides match TRBD1. The V gene's germline CDR1 is MNHNS and CDR2 SASEGT. V trimming: 6 bases; J trimming: 6 bases; junction bases outside the gene matches: 11. This CDR3 has 16 amino acids. As DNA, the CDR3 is TGTGCCAGCAGGGGACAGGGGAGAATCCAGGGCAATGAGCAGTTCTTC. The encoded protein is CASRGQGRIQGNEQFF.

This sequence joins TRBV5-1 and TRBJ2-1, with D perhaps matching TRBD1 (6 bases). This CDR3 contains 15 residues. Trimming took 4 bases from V and 4 from J, leaving 15 bases between them. Germline CDR1 reads SGHRS; CDR2 reads YFSETQ. CDR3 sequence reads: CASSGGSLGYNEQFF. The CDR3 bases are TGCGCCAGCAGCGGGGGCTCCCTCGGGTACAATGAGCAGTTCTTC.